This T cell receptor beta chain was sequenced in a study of T cells in Graves' hyperthyroidism and ophthalmopathy. Study summary: Initial diagnosis, before any treatment, was when peripheral blood was collected.

Template material for amplifying TCR beta CDR3 regions consisted of RNA transcripts. The HTBI primer set served for first-round RT-PCR of the TCR CDR3. Via MiXCR, TCRdb re-called the multiplex PCR reads, giving one row per CDR3 protein. Of approximately 690,000 distinct CDR3 sequences in the sample, roughly 15% were seen once. The V end was cut by 4 bases, the J end by 3 bases, with 14 bases between. The CDR3 length is 14 residues. Germline V gene lookup returns CDR1 SGHNT and CDR2 YYREEE (reference sequence). On this clonotype itself: The antigen is not known.

Study-wide results and limits: Using 13 V-J features, a model discriminated ophthalmopathy from stable hyperthyroidism. Among thyroid clonotypes expanded above 0.001, most also appeared in blood.

With duration under 3 months, ophthalmopathy was active: Clinical Activity Score at least 3, NOSPECS at least 4. This clonotype was sampled from a woman aged 45-60 years with Graves' ophthalmopathy. The V call is TRBV5-4, the J call TRBJ2-7; either TRBD1 or TRBD2 may fit D (5 bases each). The sample taken for sequencing was blood. CDR3 bases: TGTGCCAGCAGCCGTAGCGACAGCGGCTACGAGCAGTACTTC. This sequence encodes CASSRSDSGYEQYF.